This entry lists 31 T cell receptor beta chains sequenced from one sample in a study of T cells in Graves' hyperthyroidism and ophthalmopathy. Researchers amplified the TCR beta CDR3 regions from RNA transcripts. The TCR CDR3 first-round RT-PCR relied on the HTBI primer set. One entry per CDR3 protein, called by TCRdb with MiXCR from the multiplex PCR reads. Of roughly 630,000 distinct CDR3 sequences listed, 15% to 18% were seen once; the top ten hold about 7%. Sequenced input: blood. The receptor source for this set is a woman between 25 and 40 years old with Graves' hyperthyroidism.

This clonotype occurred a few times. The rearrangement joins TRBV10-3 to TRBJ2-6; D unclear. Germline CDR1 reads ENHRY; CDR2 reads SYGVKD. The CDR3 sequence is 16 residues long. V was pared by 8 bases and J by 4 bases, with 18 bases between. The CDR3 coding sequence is TGTGCCATCCCGAATGAGAAGCTAGGGGGGGCCAACGTCCTGACTTTC. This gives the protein CAIPNEKLGGANVLTF.

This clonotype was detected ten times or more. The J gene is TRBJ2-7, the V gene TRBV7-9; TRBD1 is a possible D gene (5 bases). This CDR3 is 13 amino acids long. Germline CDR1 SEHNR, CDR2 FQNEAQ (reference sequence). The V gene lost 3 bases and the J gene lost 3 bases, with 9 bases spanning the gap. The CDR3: CASSLAGIYEQYF. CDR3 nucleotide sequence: TGTGCCAGCAGCTTGGCAGGGATCTACGAGCAGTACTTC.

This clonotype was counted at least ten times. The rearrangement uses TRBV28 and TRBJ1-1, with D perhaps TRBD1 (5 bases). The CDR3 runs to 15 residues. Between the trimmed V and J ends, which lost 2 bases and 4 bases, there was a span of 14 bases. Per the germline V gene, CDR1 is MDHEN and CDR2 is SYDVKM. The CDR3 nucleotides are TGTGCCAGCAGTTTACGGACATTTGGATCCACTGAAGCTTTCTTT. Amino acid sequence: CASSLRTFGSTEAFF.

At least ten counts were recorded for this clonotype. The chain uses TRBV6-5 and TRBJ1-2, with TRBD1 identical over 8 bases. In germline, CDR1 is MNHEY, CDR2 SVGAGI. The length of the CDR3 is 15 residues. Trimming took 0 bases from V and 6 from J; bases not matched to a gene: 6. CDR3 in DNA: TGTGCCAGCAGTTACTCGTACCGACAGGGGAATGGCTACACCTTC. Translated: CASSYSYRQGNGYTF.

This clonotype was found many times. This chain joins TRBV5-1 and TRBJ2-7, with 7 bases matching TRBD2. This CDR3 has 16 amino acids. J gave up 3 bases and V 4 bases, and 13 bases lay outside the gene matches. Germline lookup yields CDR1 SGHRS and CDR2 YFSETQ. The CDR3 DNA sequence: TGCGCCAGCAGCCGGATCACGGGGGAGGGCCTCTACGAGCAGTACTTC. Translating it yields CASSRITGEGLYEQYF.

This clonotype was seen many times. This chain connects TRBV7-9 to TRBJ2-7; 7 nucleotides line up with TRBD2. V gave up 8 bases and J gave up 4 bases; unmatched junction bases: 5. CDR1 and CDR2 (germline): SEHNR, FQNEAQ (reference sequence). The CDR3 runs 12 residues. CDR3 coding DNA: TGTGCCAGCGGGAGGGCCAATTACGAGCAGTACTTC. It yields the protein CASGRANYEQYF.

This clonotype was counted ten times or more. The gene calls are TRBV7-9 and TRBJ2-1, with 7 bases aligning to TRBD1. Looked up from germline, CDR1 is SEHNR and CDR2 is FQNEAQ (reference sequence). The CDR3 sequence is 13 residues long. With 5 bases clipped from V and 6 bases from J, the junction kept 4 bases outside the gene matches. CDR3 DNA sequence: TGTGCCAGCAGCCCTGGGACAGCCAATGAGCAGTTCTTC. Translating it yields CASSPGTANEQFF. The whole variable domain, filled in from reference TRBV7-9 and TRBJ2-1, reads DTGVSQNPRHKITKRGQNVTFRCDPISEHNRLYWYRQTLGQGPEFLTYFQNEAQLEKSRLLSDRFSAERPKGSFSTLEIQRTEQGDSAMYLCASSPGTANEQFFGPGTRLTVL.

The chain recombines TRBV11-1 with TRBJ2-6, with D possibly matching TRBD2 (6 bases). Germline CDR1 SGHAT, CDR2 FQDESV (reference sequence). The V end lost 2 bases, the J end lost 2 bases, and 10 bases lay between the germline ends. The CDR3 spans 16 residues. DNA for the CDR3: TGTGCCAGCAGCTTAAGAGGAGGGGCTGGGGCCAACGTCCTGACTTTC. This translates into CASSLRGGAGANVLTF. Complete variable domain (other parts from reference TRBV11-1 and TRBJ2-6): EAEVAQSPRYKITEKSQAVAFWCDPISGHATLYWYRQILGQGPELLVQFQDESVVDDSQLPKDRFSAERLKGVDSTLKIQPAELGDSAMYLCASSLRGGAGANVLTFGAGSRLTVL.

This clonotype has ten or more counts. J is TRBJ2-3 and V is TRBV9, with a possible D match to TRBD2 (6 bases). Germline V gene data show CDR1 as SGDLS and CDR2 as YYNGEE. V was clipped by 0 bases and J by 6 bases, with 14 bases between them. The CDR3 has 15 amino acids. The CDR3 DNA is TGTGCCAGCAGCGTAGGGACTACGATCCAGGATACGCAGTATTTT. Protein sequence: CASSVGTTIQDTQYF.

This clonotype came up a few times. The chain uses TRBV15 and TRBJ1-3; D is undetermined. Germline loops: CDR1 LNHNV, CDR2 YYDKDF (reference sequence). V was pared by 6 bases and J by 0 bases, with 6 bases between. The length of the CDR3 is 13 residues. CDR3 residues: CATSHSSGNTIYF. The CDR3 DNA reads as TGTGCCACCAGTCATAGCTCTGGAAACACCATATATTTT.

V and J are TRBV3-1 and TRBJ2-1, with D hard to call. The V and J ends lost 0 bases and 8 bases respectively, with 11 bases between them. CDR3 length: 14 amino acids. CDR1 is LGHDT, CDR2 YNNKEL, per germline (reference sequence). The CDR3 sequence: CASSQEGTSYEQFF. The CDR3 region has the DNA TGTGCCAGCAGCCAAGAAGGAACTTCGTATGAGCAGTTCTTC.

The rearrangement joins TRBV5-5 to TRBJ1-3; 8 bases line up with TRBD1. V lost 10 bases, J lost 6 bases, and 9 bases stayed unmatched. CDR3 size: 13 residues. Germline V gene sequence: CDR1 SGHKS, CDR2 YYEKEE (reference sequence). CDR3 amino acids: CASVETGENTIYF. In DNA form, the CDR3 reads TGTGCCTCGGTCGAGACAGGGGAAAACACCATATATTTT.

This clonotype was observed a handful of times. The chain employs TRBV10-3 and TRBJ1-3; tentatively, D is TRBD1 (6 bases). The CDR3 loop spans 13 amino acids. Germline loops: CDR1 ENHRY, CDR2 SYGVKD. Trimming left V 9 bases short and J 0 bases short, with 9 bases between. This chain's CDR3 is CAIEQGSGNTIYF. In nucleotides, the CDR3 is TGTGCCATAGAACAGGGCTCTGGAAACACCATATATTTT.

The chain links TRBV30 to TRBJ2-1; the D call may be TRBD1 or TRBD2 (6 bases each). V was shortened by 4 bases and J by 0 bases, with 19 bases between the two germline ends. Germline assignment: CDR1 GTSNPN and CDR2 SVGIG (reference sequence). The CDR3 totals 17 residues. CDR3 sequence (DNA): TGTGCCTGGACCCTCCGGGGGCTCGCCAGCTCCTACAATGAGCAGTTCTTC. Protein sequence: CAWTLRGLASSYNEQFF.

The CDR3 DNA reads as TGTGCCAGTAGTATAGGAAACAGGGGGACTGAAGCTTTCTTT. Translated: CASSIGNRGTEAFF. The chain uses TRBV19 and TRBJ1-1; 8 nucleotides align to TRBD1. In germline, CDR1 is LNHDA, CDR2 SQIVND (reference sequence). CDR3 length equals 14 residues. V gave up 1 base and J gave up 5 bases; unmatched junction bases: 3.

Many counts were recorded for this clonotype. CDR3 nucleotides: TGCAGTGCTAGTTTCGGCGTGGAGACCCAGTACTTC. It encodes CSASFGVETQYF. The chain is built from TRBV20-1 and TRBJ2-5; D unresolved. Germline CDR1 and CDR2: DFQATT and SNEGSKA (reference sequence). V was pared by 3 bases and J by 5 bases, with 10 bases between. The CDR3 covers 12 residues.

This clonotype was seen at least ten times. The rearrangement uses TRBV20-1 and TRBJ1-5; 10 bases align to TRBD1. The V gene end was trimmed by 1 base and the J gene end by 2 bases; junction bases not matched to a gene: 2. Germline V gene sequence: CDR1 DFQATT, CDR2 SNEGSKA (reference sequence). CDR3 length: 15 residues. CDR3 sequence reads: CSARGGTGGNQPQHF. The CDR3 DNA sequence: TGCAGTGCTAGAGGGGGGACAGGGGGCAATCAGCCCCAGCATTTT.

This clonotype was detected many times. DNA of the CDR3: TGTGCCAGCAGCTCGGGCCGGGGGGCCTACGAGCAGTACTTC. Translated: CASSSGRGAYEQYF. This chain connects TRBV11-2 to TRBJ2-7; 7 nucleotides agree with TRBD2. CDR3 length: 14 residues. Unmatched junction bases numbered 5, after V lost 4 bases and J lost 2 bases. Germline-derived CDR1 and CDR2 are SGHAT and FQNNGV.

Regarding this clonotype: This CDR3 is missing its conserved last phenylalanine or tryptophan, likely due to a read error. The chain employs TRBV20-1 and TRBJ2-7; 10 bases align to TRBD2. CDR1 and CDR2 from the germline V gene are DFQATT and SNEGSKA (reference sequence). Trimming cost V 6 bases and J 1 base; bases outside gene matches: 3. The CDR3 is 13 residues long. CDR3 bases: TGCAGTGCCCGGACTAGCGGTTCCTACGAGCAGTACATC. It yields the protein CSARTSGSYEQYI.

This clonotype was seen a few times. The DNA of the CDR3 is TGTGCCATCAGTGAGTCGGCGGGACAGGACTATGGCTACACCTTC. It encodes CAISESAGQDYGYTF. V gene TRBV10-3 combines with J gene TRBJ1-2; 8 bases line up with TRBD1. The CDR3 length is 15 residues. CDR1 and CDR2 (germline): ENHRY, SYGVKD. V lost 0 bases and J lost 3; bases outside the gene matches: 3.

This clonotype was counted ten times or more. The CDR3 coding sequence is TGCAGTGCTAGAGTTGCGTCAGGGGGCGGGTATAGCCCAGATACGCAGTATTTT. Its protein is CSARVASGGGYSPDTQYF. The rearrangement links TRBV20-1 to TRBJ2-3; 8 bases align to TRBD1. The CDR3 has 18 amino acids. The V gene end was trimmed by 1 base and the J gene end by 4 bases; junction bases not matched to a gene: 16. CDR1 and CDR2 (germline): DFQATT, SNEGSKA (reference sequence).

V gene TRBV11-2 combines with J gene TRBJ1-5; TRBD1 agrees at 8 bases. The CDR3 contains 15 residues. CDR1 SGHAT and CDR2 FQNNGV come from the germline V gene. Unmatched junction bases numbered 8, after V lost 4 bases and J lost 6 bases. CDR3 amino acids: CASSSTGGTSQPQHF. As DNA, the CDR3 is TGTGCCAGCAGCTCTACAGGGGGAACTAGTCAGCCCCAGCATTTT.

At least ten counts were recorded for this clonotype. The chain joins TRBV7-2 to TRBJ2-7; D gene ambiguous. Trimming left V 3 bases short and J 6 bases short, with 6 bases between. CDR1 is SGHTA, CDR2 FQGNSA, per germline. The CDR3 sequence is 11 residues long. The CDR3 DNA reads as TGTGCCAGCAGCTTGTTTACCGAGCAGTACTTC. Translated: CASSLFTEQYF.

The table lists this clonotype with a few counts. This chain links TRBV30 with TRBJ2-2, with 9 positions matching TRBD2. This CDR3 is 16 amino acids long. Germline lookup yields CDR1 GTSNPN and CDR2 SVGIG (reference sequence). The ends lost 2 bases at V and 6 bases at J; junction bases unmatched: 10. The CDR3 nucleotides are TGTGCCTGGAGTTCCCCGGGCGGGAGGGCAGCCGGGGAGCTGTTTTTT. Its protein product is CAWSSPGGRAAGELFF.

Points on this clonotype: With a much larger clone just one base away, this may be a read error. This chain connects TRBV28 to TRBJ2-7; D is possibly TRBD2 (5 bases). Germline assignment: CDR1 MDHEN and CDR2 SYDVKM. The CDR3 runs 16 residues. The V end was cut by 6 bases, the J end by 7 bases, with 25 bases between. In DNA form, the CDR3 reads TGTGCCAGCAGGCCACCCCGCGGTAGCGTGGTTTGGGAGCAGTACTTC. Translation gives CASRPPRGSVVWEQYF. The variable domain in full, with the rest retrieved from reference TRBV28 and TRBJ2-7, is DVKVTQSSRYLVKRTGEKVFLECVQDMDHENMFWYRQDPGLGLRLIYFSYDVKMKEKGDIPEGYSVSREKKERFSLILESASTNQTSMYLCASRPPRGSVVWEQYFGPGTRLTVT.

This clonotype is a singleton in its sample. DNA of the CDR3: TGTGCCAGCAGCCAAGTAAGCTCCTACAATGAGCAGTTCTTC. Translating gives CASSQVSSYNEQFF. The chain is built from TRBV5-6 and TRBJ2-1; no clear D gene. V was cut by 4 bases and J by 0 bases, with 8 bases left in between. Per germline, CDR1 SGHDT and CDR2 YYEEEE. This CDR3 has 14 amino acids.

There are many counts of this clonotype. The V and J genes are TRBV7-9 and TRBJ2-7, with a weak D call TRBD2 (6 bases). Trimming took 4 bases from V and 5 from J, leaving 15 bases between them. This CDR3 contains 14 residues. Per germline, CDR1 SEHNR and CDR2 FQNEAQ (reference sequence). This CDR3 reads CASSYPGGRDEQYF. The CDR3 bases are TGTGCCAGCAGCTACCCCGGGGGACGAGACGAGCAGTACTTC. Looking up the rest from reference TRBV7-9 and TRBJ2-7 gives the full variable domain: DTGVSQNPRHKITKRGQNVTFRCDPISEHNRLYWYRQTLGQGPEFLTYFQNEAQLEKSRLLSDRFSAERPKGSFSTLEIQRTEQGDSAMYLCASSYPGGRDEQYFGPGTRLTVT.

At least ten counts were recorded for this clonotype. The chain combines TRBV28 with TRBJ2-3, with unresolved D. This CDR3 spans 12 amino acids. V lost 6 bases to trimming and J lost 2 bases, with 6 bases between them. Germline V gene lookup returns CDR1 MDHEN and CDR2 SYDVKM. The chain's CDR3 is CASRANTDTQYF. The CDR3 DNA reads TGTGCCAGCAGGGCTAACACAGATACGCAGTATTTT. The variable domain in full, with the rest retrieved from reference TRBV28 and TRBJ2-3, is DVKVTQSSRYLVKRTGEKVFLECVQDMDHENMFWYRQDPGLGLRLIYFSYDVKMKEKGDIPEGYSVSREKKERFSLILESASTNQTSMYLCASRANTDTQYFGPGTRLTVL.

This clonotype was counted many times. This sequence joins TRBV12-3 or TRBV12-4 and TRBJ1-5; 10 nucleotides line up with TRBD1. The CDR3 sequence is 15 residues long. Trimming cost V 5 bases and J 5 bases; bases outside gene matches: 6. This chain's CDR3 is CASSPSGTGDQPQHF. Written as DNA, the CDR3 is TGTGCCAGCAGTCCCTCCGGGACAGGGGATCAGCCCCAGCATTTT.

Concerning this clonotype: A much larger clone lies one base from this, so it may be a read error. CDR3 in DNA: TGCAGTGTTAGTAGGGGGCGAAGCCCAGATACGCAGTATTTT. This encodes CSVSRGRSPDTQYF. The V call is TRBV20-1, the J call TRBJ2-3, with TRBD1 identical over 7 bases. Germline V lookup: CDR1 DFQATT, CDR2 SNEGSKA (reference sequence). This CDR3 is built from 14 residues. J gave up 4 bases and V 7 bases, and 11 bases lay outside the gene matches.

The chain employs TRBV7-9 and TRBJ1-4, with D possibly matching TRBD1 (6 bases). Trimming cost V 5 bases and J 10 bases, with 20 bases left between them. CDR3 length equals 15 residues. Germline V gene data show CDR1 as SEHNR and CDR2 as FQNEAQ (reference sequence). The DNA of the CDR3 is TGTGCCAGCAGCCTCGGGGACGGGGGCCCTGGAAAACTGTTTTTT. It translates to CASSLGDGGPGKLFF.